Listed below are T cell receptor beta chains from one sample, sequenced in a study of T-cell reconstitution after alpha-beta-depleted transplantation in children. From the PCR reads, TCRdb called clonotypes with MiXCR, one entry per CDR3 protein. The repertoire holds about 78,000 distinct CDR3 sequences, with 13% to 15% as singletons. Sequenced material: PBMCs, mostly from graft donor cells, taken 180 days after TCRalphabeta/CD19-depleted stem cell transplant. These receptors were collected from a male patient aged 2-15 years who had a stem cell transplant for acute lymphoblastic leukemia, so the T cells may come from the graft donor. The CDR3 runs from the conserved cysteine through the conserved F or W. The D gene is left open where the match is weak. Rows may omit the clone size; those that give it use once, few, many or a size class.

v_gene	j_gene	abundance	d_gene	CDR3nt	CDR3aa
TRBV20-1	TRBJ2-7	few	TRBD1	TGCAGTGCAGCCCGCGGGACAGGGTCCTACGAGCAGTACTTC	CSAARGTGSYEQYF
TRBV29-1	TRBJ1-6	many	.	TGCAGCGTAAGAATGGATTCACCCCTCCACTTT	CSVRMDSPLHF
TRBV6-2/TRBV6-3	TRBJ2-2	few	.	TGTGCCAGCAGTTCTCAGGGGCCCGGGGAGCTGTTTTTT	CASSSQGPGELFF
TRBV30	TRBJ1-1	.	.	TGTGCCTGGACGGAGGGGAACGGGAACACTGAAGCTTTCTTT	CAWTEGNGNTEAFF
TRBV10-1	TRBJ2-3	.	.	TGCGCCAGCAGTGAGAAATGGGATCTCACAGATACGCAGTATTTT	CASSEKWDLTDTQYF
TRBV7-6	TRBJ2-7	many	TRBD2	TGTGCCAGCAGCTGGGGGGGGTACGAGCAGTACTTC	CASSWGGYEQYF
TRBV10-3	TRBJ2-2	.	TRBD1	TGTGCCATCAGACCCGGACAGGGTGGTTTCACCGGGGAGCTGTTTTTT	CAIRPGQGGFTGELFF
TRBV25-1	TRBJ1-3	.	.	TGTGCCAGCAGCGGACAGTCAGCCGGAAACACCATATATTTT	CASSGQSAGNTIYF
TRBV3-1	TRBJ2-1	few	TRBD2	TGTGCCAGCAGACTAAGCGGGAGGGCAAGGAATGAGCAGTTCTTC	CASRLSGRARNEQFF
TRBV5-1	TRBJ2-7	few	TRBD1	TGCGCCAGCAGCTTACGGGGACAGGGCTCGTTTACCCCGGGCTACGAGCAGTACTTC	CASSLRGQGSFTPGYEQYF
TRBV7-9	TRBJ2-7	.	.	TGTGCCAGCAGCTTAGCGTGGCGGGGAGCCTACGAGCAGTACTTC	CASSLAWRGAYEQYF
TRBV6-5	TRBJ2-1	many	.	TGTGCCAGCAGTTACGAACTAGGGGGCAATGAGCAGTTCTTC	CASSYELGGNEQFF
TRBV9	TRBJ2-5	many	.	TGTGCCAGCAGCGACCGGGACCGACGGACCCAGTACTTC	CASSDRDRRTQYF
TRBV5-1	TRBJ2-3	few	.	TGCGCCAGCAGCTTGCCCGGGACAAAGACGCAGTATTTT	CASSLPGTKTQYF
TRBV10-3	TRBJ2-7	.	.	TGTGCCATCAGTGAGTCGATCGTGTTAGCAACCTACGAGCAGTACTTC	CAISESIVLATYEQYF
TRBV6-2/TRBV6-3	TRBJ2-4	.	.	TGTGCCAGCAGTTCCTCAGGCAGAAAAAACATTCAGTACTTC	CASSSSGRKNIQYF
TRBV11-3	TRBJ1-6	.	.	TGTGCCAGCAGCTTAACAGCTAATTCACCCCTCCACTTT	CASSLTANSPLHF
TRBV20-1	TRBJ2-7	many	TRBD1	TGCAGTGCCAGATGGACAGGAGTCTCCTACGAGCAGTACTTC	CSARWTGVSYEQYF
TRBV5-1	TRBJ2-3	.	TRBD2	TGCGCCAGCAGCTTGACTTATGCGGGAGGGCCCAGCACAGATACGCAGTATTTT	CASSLTYAGGPSTDTQYF
TRBV24-1	TRBJ2-5	.	TRBD1	TGTGCCACCAGTGACCCGGGACAGGGGATTTGGGAGACCCAGTACTTC	CATSDPGQGIWETQYF
TRBV5-6	TRBJ2-7	.	.	TGTGCCAGCAGCGCATACTACGAGCAGTACTTC	CASSAYYEQYF
TRBV7-9	TRBJ2-7	.	TRBD1	TGTGCCAGCAGCTTTACAGGGGGTGTGAGCTCCTACGAGCAGTACTTC	CASSFTGGVSSYEQYF
TRBV5-1	TRBJ1-6	few	TRBD1	TGCGCCAGCAGCACCCGGGACAGAAGCTCCTATAATTCACCCCTCCACTTT	CASSTRDRSSYNSPLHF
TRBV10-3	TRBJ2-2	few	.	TGTGCCATCAGGGGAACCATTTCCGGGGAGCTGTTTTTT	CAIRGTISGELFF
TRBV28	TRBJ1-2	.	.	TGTGCCAGCAGCCCTTCCAGGGGAGAACCCGGCTACACCTTC	CASSPSRGEPGYTF
TRBV9	TRBJ1-1	many	.	TGTGCCAGCAGCCCCCCCGGGACACCGAACACTGAAGCTTTCTTT	CASSPPGTPNTEAFF
TRBV4-3	TRBJ1-2	.	.	TGCGCCAGCAGCCAAGACGATAGTGAAATATATGGCTACACCTTC	CASSQDDSEIYGYTF
TRBV4-2	TRBJ1-5	.	TRBD1	TGTGCCAGCAGCCAAGCGGGACAGGGATATCAGCCCCAGCATTTT	CASSQAGQGYQPQHF
TRBV7-9	TRBJ1-5	few	.	TGTGCCAGCAGCTTAGCGGGTTCCGACAATCAGCCCCAGCATTTT	CASSLAGSDNQPQHF
TRBV19	TRBJ2-4	.	.	TGTGCCAGTAGTCCTCGGATAGCGGAAAACATTCAGTACTTC	CASSPRIAENIQYF
TRBV20-1	TRBJ2-3	few	.	TGCAGTGCCAGGGACACAGATACGCAGTATTTT	CSARDTDTQYF
TRBV7-2	TRBJ2-1	few	.	TGTGCCAGCAGCCCGAGCGGGTCAAGGACAAGGGAGCAGTTCTTC	CASSPSGSRTREQFF
TRBV6-5	TRBJ2-1	few	TRBD2	TGTGCCAGCAGTTCTTGGACTAGCGGGAGGGCAAGGGAGCAGTTCTTC	CASSSWTSGRAREQFF
TRBV7-2	TRBJ2-1	.	TRBD1	TGTGCCAGCAGCACGGGGACAGAAAATTACAATGAGCAGTTCTTC	CASSTGTENYNEQFF
TRBV20-1	TRBJ2-7	.	TRBD2	TGCAGTGCTGGAGGGTTAAAGCGGGGGGTTCCCTACGAGCAGTACTTC	CSAGGLKRGVPYEQYF
TRBV7-6	TRBJ2-7	.	.	TGTGCCAGCAGCTTAGAGGACCTCGGGAACGAGCAGTACTTC	CASSLEDLGNEQYF
TRBV24-1	TRBJ2-5	many	TRBD1	TGTCCCAGGGGGGAGACCCAGTACTTC	CPRGETQYF
TRBV4-3	TRBJ2-2	.	TRBD1	TGCGCCAGCGCTGTAGGGACAGTTATGACCGGGGAGCTGTTTTTT	CASAVGTVMTGELFF
TRBV4-1	TRBJ2-1	.	.	TGCGCCAGCAGTCCAAGTGGAATCCGGGACTCCTACAATGAGCAGTTCTTC	CASSPSGIRDSYNEQFF
TRBV5-5	TRBJ2-1	.	.	TGTGCCAGCAGCTTCCGGGACCCTCTTTCCTACAATGAGCAGTTCTTC	CASSFRDPLSYNEQFF